This note documents a single T cell receptor beta chain sequence. Its target is not known. The data belong to a study of PD-1 blockade in classical Hodgkin lymphoma. On the study more broadly: Intravenous nivolumab at 3 mg/kg was given to patients every 2 weeks.

Broader study findings: Only CD4+ TCR diversity, not CD8+, had risen significantly by C4D1.

TCRdb's copy holds only in-frame clones and misses some; the assay was immunoSEQ multiplex PCR. The data hold approximately 100,000 clones, with about 89% observed a single time. Brentuximab vedotin exposure varied among the patients, all of whom had relapsed after autologous stem cell transplantation. V was cut by 5 bases and J by 7 bases, with 15 bases left in between. Per germline, CDR1 SGHVS and CDR2 FQNEAQ. The CDR3 runs 14 residues. The input for sequencing was peripheral blood mononuclear cells (PBMCs), taken before the second cycle of nivolumab. The chain recombines TRBV7-8 with TRBJ2-1; D may correspond to TRBD1 or TRBD2 (7 bases each). The TCR sequence derives from a human donor with classical Hodgkin lymphoma. The CDR3 region is CASSQGGTWNEQFF. Here the CDR3 DNA reads TGTGCCAGCAGCCAGGGGGGGACGTGGAATGAGCAGTTCTTC.